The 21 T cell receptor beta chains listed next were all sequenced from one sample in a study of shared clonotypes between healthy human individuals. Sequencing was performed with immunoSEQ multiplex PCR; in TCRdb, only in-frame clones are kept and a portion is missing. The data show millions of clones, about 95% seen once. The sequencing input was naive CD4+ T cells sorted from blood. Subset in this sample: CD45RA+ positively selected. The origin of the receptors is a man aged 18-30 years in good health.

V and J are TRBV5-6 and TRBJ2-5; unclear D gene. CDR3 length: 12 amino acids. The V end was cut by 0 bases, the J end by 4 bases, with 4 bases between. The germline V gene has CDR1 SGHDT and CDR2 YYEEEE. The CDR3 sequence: CASSLDPETQYF. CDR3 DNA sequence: TGTGCCAGCAGCTTGGACCCAGAGACCCAGTACTTC.

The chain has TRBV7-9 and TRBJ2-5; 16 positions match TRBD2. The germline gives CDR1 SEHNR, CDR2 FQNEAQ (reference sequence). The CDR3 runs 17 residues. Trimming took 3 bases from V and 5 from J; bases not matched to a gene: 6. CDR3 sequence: CASSFGTSGRAVETQYF. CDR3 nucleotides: TGTGCCAGCAGCTTTGGGACTAGCGGGAGGGCCGTTGAGACCCAGTACTTC.

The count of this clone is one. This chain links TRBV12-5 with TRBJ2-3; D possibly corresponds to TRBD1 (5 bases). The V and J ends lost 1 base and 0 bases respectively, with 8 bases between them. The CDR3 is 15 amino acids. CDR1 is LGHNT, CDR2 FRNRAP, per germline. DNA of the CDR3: TGTGCTAGTGGTTTGGCAGGGAATAGCACAGATACGCAGTATTTT. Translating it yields CASGLAGNSTDTQYF.

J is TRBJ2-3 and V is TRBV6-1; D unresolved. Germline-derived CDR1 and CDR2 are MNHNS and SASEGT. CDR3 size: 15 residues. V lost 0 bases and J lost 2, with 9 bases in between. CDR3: CASSEAYRPTDTQYF. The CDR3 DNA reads TGTGCCAGCAGTGAAGCGTATAGACCCACAGATACGCAGTATTTT.

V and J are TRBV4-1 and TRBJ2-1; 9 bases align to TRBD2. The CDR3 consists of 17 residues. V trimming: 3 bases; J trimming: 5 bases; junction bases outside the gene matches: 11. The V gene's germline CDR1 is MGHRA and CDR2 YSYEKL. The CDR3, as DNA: TGCGCCAGCAGCCAGTCAAGGGCGGGGGGGCCCCACAATGAGCAGTTCTTC. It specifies CASSQSRAGGPHNEQFF.

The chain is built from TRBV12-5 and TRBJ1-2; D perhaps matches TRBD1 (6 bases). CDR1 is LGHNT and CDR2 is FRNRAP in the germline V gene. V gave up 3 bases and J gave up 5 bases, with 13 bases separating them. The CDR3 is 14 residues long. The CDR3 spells CASGFRTGSYGYTF. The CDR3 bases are TGTGCTAGTGGTTTCCGAACAGGGAGTTATGGCTACACCTTC.

CDR3: CASSHPDRGYPDTQYF. The CDR3 region has the DNA TGCGCCAGCAGCCACCCAGACAGGGGATATCCAGATACGCAGTATTTT. The chain has TRBV4-1 and TRBJ2-3; 8 positions match TRBD1. Germline V lookup: CDR1 MGHRA, CDR2 YSYEKL. This CDR3 is built from 16 residues. V shed 3 bases, J shed 4 bases, and the junction held 9 bases outside the gene matches.

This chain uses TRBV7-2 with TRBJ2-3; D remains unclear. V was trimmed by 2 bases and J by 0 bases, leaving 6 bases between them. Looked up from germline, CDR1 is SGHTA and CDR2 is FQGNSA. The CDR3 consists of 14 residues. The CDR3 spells CASSLQISTDTQYF. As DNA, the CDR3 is TGTGCCAGCAGCTTACAGATTAGCACAGATACGCAGTATTTT.

The DNA of the CDR3 is TGCGCCAGCAGTGAGAATCTGGGGCTGTTGACTGAAGCTTTCTTT. This gives the protein CASSENLGLLTEAFF. J is TRBJ1-1 and V is TRBV10-2; maybe TRBD1 (5 bases). The CDR3 totals 15 residues. Trimming stripped 2 bases from V and 5 bases from J, with 15 bases between. Germline lookup yields CDR1 WSHSY and CDR2 SAAADI.

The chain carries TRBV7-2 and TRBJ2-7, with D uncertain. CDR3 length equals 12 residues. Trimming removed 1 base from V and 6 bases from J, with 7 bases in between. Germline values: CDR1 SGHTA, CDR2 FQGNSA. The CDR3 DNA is TGTGCCAGCAGCTTAGGAAAGGGCGAGCAGTACTTC. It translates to CASSLGKGEQYF.

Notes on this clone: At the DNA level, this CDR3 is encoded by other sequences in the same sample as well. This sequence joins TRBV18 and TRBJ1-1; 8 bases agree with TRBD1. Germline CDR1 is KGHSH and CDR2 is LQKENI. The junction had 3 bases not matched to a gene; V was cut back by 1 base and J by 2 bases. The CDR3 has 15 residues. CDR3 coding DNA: TGTGCCAGCTCACCACTCGGACAGGGAAACACTGAAGCTTTCTTT. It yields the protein CASSPLGQGNTEAFF.

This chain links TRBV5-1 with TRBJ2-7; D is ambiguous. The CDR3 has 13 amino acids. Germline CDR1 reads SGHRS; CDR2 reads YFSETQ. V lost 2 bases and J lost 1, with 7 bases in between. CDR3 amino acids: CASSFWGSYEQYF. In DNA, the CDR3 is TGCGCCAGCAGCTTTTGGGGATCCTACGAGCAGTACTTC.

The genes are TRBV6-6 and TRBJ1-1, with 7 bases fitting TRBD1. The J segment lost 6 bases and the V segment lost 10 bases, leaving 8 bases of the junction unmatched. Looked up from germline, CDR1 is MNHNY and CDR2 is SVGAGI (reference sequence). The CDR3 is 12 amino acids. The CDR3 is CATNRGSAEAFF. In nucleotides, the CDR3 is TGTGCCACCAACAGGGGTAGCGCTGAAGCTTTCTTT.

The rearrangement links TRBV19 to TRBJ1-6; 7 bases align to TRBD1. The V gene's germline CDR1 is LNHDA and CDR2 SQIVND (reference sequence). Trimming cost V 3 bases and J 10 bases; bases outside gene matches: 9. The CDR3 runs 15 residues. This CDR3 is CASSMGNRGQSPLHF. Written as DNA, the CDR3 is TGTGCCAGTAGTATGGGAAACAGGGGTCAATCACCCCTCCACTTT.

The CDR3 sequence: CASSEPGTNEKLFF. DNA of the CDR3: TGCGCCAGCAGTGAGCCAGGGACTAATGAAAAACTGTTTTTT. The chain joins TRBV10-2 to TRBJ1-4; tentative D call: TRBD1 (5 bases). Deletions cut 2 bases from V and 2 bases from J, with 6 bases between. Germline values: CDR1 WSHSY, CDR2 SAAADI. The CDR3 totals 14 residues.

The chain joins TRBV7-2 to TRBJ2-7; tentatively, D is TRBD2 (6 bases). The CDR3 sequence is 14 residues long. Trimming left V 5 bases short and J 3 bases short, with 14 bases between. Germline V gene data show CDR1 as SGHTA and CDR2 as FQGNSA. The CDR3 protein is CASSLRNSGYEQYF. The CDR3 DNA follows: TGTGCCAGCAGCCTTCGGAATAGCGGCTACGAGCAGTACTTC.

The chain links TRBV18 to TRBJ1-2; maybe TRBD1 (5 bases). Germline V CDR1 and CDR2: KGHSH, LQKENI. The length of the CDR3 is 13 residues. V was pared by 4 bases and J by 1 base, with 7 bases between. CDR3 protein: CASSLQDNYGYTF. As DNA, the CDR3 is TGTGCCAGCTCACTACAGGATAACTATGGCTACACCTTC.

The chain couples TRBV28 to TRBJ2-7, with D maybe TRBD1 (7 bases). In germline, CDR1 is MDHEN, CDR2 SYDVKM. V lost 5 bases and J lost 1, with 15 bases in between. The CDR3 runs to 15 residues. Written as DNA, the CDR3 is TGTGCCAGCAGTAGACAGGGAGGAAGGTCCTACGAGCAGTACTTC. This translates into CASSRQGGRSYEQYF.

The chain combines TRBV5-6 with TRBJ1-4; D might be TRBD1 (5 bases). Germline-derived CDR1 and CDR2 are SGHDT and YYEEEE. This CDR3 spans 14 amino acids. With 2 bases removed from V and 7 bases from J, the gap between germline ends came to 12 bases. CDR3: CASSLPGTGEKLFF. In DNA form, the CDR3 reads TGTGCCAGCAGCTTACCCGGGACTGGTGAAAAACTGTTTTTT. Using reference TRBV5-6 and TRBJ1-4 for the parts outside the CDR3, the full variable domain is DAGVTQSPTHLIKTRGQQVTLRCSPKSGHDTVSWYQQALGQGPQFIFQYYEEEERQRGNFPDRFSGHQFPNYSSELNVNALLLGDSALYLCASSLPGTGEKLFFGSGTQLSVL.

CDR3 nucleotides: TGTGCCAGTAGTATTCATCCAAGGATCTCCAGCGGGAATTCACCCCTCCACTTT. Translated, it gives CASSIHPRISSGNSPLHF. The chain is built from TRBV19 and TRBJ1-6, with D uncertain. Germline V CDR1 and CDR2: LNHDA, SQIVND (reference sequence). The CDR3 covers 18 residues. Trimming stripped 3 bases from V and 7 bases from J, with 22 bases between. Looking up the rest from reference TRBV19 and TRBJ1-6 gives the full variable domain: DGGITQSPKYLFRKEGQNVTLSCEQNLNHDAMYWYRQDPGQGLRLIYYSQIVNDFQKGDIAEGYSVSREKKESFPLTVTSAQKNPTAFYLCASSIHPRISSGNSPLHFGNGTRLTVT.

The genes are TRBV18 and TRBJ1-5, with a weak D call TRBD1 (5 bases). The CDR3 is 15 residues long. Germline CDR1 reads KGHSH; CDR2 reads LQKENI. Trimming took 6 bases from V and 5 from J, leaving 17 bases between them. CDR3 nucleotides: TGTGCCAGCTCGCCCGACAGTAACCGGGATCAGCCCCAGCATTTT. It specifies CASSPDSNRDQPQHF. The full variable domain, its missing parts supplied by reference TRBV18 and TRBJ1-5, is NAGVMQNPRHLVRRRGQEARLRCSPMKGHSHVYWYRQLPEEGLKFMVYLQKENIIDESGMPKERFSAEFPKEGPSILRIQQVVRGDSAAYFCASSPDSNRDQPQHFGDGTRLSIL.